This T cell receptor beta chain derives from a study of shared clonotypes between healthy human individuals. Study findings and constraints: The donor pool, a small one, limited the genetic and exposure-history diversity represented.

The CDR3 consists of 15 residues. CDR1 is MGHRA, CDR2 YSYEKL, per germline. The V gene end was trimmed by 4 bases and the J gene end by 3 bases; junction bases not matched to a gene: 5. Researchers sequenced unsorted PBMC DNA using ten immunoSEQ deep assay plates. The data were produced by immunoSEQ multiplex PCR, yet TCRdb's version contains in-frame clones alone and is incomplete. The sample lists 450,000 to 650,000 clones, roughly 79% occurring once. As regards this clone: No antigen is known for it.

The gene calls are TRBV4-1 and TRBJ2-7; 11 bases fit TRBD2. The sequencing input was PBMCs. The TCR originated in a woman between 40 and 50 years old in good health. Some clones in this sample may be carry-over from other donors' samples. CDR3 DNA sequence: TGCGCCAGCAGCCGGCCGGGACTAGCGGACTACGAGCAGTACTTC. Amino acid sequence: CASSRPGLADYEQYF.